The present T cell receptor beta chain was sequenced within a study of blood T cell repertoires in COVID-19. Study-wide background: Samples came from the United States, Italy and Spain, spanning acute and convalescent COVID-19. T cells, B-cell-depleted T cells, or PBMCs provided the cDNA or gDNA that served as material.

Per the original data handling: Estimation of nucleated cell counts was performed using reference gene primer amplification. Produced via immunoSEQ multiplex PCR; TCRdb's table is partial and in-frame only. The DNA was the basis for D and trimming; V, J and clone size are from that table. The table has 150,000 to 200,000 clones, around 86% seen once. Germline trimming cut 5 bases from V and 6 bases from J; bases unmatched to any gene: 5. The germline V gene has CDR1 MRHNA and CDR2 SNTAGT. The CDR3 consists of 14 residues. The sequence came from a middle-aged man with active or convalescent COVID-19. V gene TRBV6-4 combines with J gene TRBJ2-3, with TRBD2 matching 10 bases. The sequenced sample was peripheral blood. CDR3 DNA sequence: TGTGCCAGCAGTAAAGCGGGGGGGCCTGATACGCAGTATTTT. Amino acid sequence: CASSKAGGPDTQYF.